These 18 T cell receptor beta chains originate from one sample sequenced in a study of cytomegalovirus exposure and HLA in healthy donors. PCR primers comprised 60 Vbeta and 13 Jbeta primers. This table comes from immunoSEQ multiplex PCR, and its TCRdb copy is limited to in-frame clones, with some not included. The sample includes over 150,000 clones, about 77% of them seen just once. Sequencing was performed on PBMCs. The source is a man between 25 and 39 years old in good health and CMV-seropositive.

The genes are TRBV5-1 and TRBJ2-7; tentatively, D is TRBD1 (7 bases). Trimming removed 0 bases from V and 3 bases from J, with 10 bases in between. The CDR3 is 14 amino acids. Germline CDR1 and CDR2: SGHRS and YFSETQ. The CDR3 reads CASSLARGDYEQYF. CDR3 DNA: TGCGCCAGCAGCTTGGCCAGGGGGGACTACGAGCAGTACTTC.

This chain connects TRBV13 to TRBJ1-4; the D gene is possibly TRBD1 (5 bases). The V end was cut by 0 bases, the J end by 8 bases, with 13 bases between. The CDR3 is 15 residues long. Per germline, CDR1 PRHDT and CDR2 FYEKMQ (reference sequence). The CDR3 reads CASSLGRGGYEKLFF. The CDR3 region has the DNA TGTGCCAGCAGCTTAGGCCGGGGGGGGTACGAAAAACTGTTTTTT.

The chain combines TRBV9 with TRBJ2-2; TRBD2 matches 10 bases. The CDR3 sequence is 17 residues long. V lost 0 bases to trimming and J lost 7 bases; unmatched junction nucleotides: 9. Germline V gives CDR1 SGDLS, CDR2 YYNGEE. The CDR3, as DNA: TGTGCCAGCAGCGTAGGGATAGCGGGAGGAAGGAACGGGGAGCTGTTTTTT. It codes for CASSVGIAGGRNGELFF.

The V and J genes are TRBV5-4 and TRBJ2-1; TRBD2 agrees at 10 bases. Per the germline V gene, CDR1 is SGHNT and CDR2 is YYREEE (reference sequence). The CDR3 loop spans 13 amino acids. J lost 8 bases, V lost 7 bases, and 6 bases had no gene match. The CDR3 DNA reads TGTGCCAGCTCTAGCGGGAGTATCGATGAGCAGTTCTTC. Translating it yields CASSSGSIDEQFF.

This clone has a single count. The rearrangement uses TRBV5-4 and TRBJ2-7; D is possibly TRBD1 (7 bases). Germline V lookup: CDR1 SGHNT, CDR2 YYREEE (reference sequence). The CDR3 covers 15 residues. V dropped 0 bases and J dropped 3 bases, with 13 bases sitting between them. CDR3 coding DNA: TGTGCCAGCAGCTTGGATATCCAGGGGGGCTACGAGCAGTACTTC. It yields the protein CASSLDIQGGYEQYF.

The chain combines TRBV5-1 with TRBJ2-1, with TRBD2 matching 10 bases. V lost 0 bases and J lost 0; bases outside the gene matches: 6. The CDR3 runs 18 residues. Per germline, CDR1 SGHRS and CDR2 YFSETQ. CDR3 region: CASSLVAGGLFSYNEQFF. The DNA for the CDR3 is TGCGCCAGCAGCTTGGTAGCGGGAGGACTATTCTCCTACAATGAGCAGTTCTTC.

Regarding this clone: A read error may account for a junction end that differs from germline. The chain links TRBV6-5 to TRBJ2-7; 9 bases match TRBD2. The CDR3 runs to 14 residues. The germline V gene encodes CDR1 MNHEY and CDR2 SVGAGI. The CDR3 DNA reads TGTGCCGGCAGCCCGGGACTAGCTAACTACGAGCAGTACTTC. Amino acids: CAGSPGLANYEQYF.

This clone occurred a few times. The chain is built from TRBV2 and TRBJ2-1, with 15 bases that match TRBD2. Germline loops: CDR1 SNHLY, CDR2 FYNNEI. There are 16 residues in the CDR3. The V and J ends lost 6 bases and 5 bases, in that order; junction bases with no gene match: 5. CDR3 nucleotides: TGTGCCAGCAGCGCAGGACTAGCGGGAGGGGACAATGAGCAGTTCTTC. It yields the protein CASSAGLAGGDNEQFF.

V gene TRBV6-6 combines with J gene TRBJ1-5; perhaps TRBD1 as D (6 bases). V shed 10 bases and J shed 2 bases, with 12 bases lying between them. CDR1 is MNHNY, CDR2 SVGAGI, per germline (reference sequence). This CDR3 region has 13 residues. The CDR3 region is CATVRGGNQPQHF. The CDR3 DNA follows: TGTGCCACAGTCAGGGGAGGCAATCAGCCCCAGCATTTT.

This clone came up once. Other DNA sequences in this specimen translate into the identical CDR3. This chain links TRBV18 with TRBJ2-7; tentative D call: TRBD2 (6 bases). Trimming took off 3 bases at V and 4 bases at J, with 13 bases between the two ends. Germline V gene sequence: CDR1 KGHSH, CDR2 LQKENI. This CDR3 has 14 amino acids. CDR3 nucleotides: TGTGCCAGCTCACCGGGGACTGGGGGGTACGAGCAGTACTTC. This encodes CASSPGTGGYEQYF.

The V and J genes are TRBV6-6 and TRBJ2-7; D is possibly TRBD1 (6 bases). The germline V gene has CDR1 MNHNY and CDR2 SVGAGI (reference sequence). Trimming removed 2 bases at V and 4 bases at J, with 18 bases between. The CDR3 has 16 amino acids. The CDR3: CASSYRTVLSGYEQYF. CDR3 DNA sequence: TGTGCCAGCAGTTACCGGACAGTCCTTAGTGGGTACGAGCAGTACTTC.

The chain has TRBV6-6 and TRBJ2-3; 9 bases match TRBD2. Germline V gene data show CDR1 as MNHNY and CDR2 as SVGAGI (reference sequence). Unmatched junction bases numbered 10, after V lost 6 bases and J lost 6 bases. The length of the CDR3 is 15 residues. In nucleotides, the CDR3 is TGTGCCAGCAGCCCCTCGCGGGGGGGAAGGGATACGCAGTATTTT. This gives the protein CASSPSRGGRDTQYF.

The table lists this clone with a few counts. In nucleotides, the CDR3 is TGTGCCAGCAGCTCACGGACAGGGGGAGAGTCACCCCTCCACTTT. Translated: CASSSRTGGESPLHF. The rearrangement uses TRBV7-9 and TRBJ1-6; 10 bases are shared with TRBD1. This CDR3 has 15 residues. Germline lookup yields CDR1 SEHNR and CDR2 FQNEAQ (reference sequence). V gave up 4 bases and J gave up 10 bases; unmatched junction bases: 7.

The gene calls are TRBV7-2 and TRBJ1-1; D is uncertain. V dropped 6 bases and J dropped 1 base, with 9 bases sitting between them. From germline, CDR1 is SGHTA and CDR2 FQGNSA. The CDR3 spans 13 residues. The CDR3 nucleotides are TGTGCCAGCAGACCCCCAGAGAACACTGAAGCTTTCTTT. This translates into CASRPPENTEAFF.

V and J are TRBV28 and TRBJ2-7; perhaps TRBD1 as D (6 bases). Germline V CDR1 and CDR2: MDHEN, SYDVKM. Between the trimmed V and J ends, which lost 7 bases and 1 base, there was a span of 17 bases. The CDR3 runs to 15 residues. The CDR3 here is CASTPSKGGSYEQYF. The CDR3 DNA is TGTGCCAGCACCCCCTCTAAAGGGGGATCCTACGAGCAGTACTTC.

V gene TRBV27 combines with J gene TRBJ2-7; TRBD2 is a possible D gene (5 bases). Germline V CDR1 and CDR2: MNHEY, SMNVEV (reference sequence). The CDR3 length is 15 residues. Trimming left V 5 bases short and J 4 bases short, with 18 bases between. DNA of the CDR3: TGTGCCAGCAGTGCCTCCTCAGCGGCAAAGTACGAGCAGTACTTC. This encodes CASSASSAAKYEQYF.

The chain is built from TRBV5-1 and TRBJ2-7, with D perhaps matching TRBD2 (6 bases). CDR1 is SGHRS, CDR2 YFSETQ, per germline. The CDR3 contains 16 residues. Trimming removed 4 bases at V and 0 bases at J, with 17 bases between. CDR3 protein: CASSPAREADSYEQYF. The CDR3 DNA is TGCGCCAGCAGCCCCGCTAGGGAGGCGGACTCCTACGAGCAGTACTTC.

This chain joins TRBV6-6 and TRBJ1-1; D is ambiguous. The germline gives CDR1 MNHNY, CDR2 SVGAGI (reference sequence). V lost 4 bases and J lost 1, with 4 bases in between. This CDR3 is built from 12 residues. Here the CDR3 DNA reads TGTGCCAGCAGTTGGAGGAACACTGAAGCTTTCTTT. It codes for CASSWRNTEAFF.